This entry lists 20 T cell receptor beta chains sequenced from one sample in a study of shared clonotypes between healthy human individuals. Sequenced by immunoSEQ multiplex PCR; TCRdb stores in-frame clones only, minus some. The table lists around 2,100,000 clones, about 95% of them singletons, with roughly 1% in the top ten. The naive CD8 fraction comprised CD45RO-negative cells positively selected for CCR7 and excluded terminally differentiated effector memory CD45RA+ cells. Sequencing was done on a sample of naive CD8+ T cells sorted from blood. All receptors derive from a man aged 18 to 30 in good health.

The gene calls are TRBV18 and TRBJ1-2; TRBD1 is a possible D gene (6 bases). V lost 3 bases and J lost 3, with 11 bases in between. There are 14 residues in the CDR3. Germline V lookup: CDR1 KGHSH, CDR2 LQKENI. CDR3 residues: CASSPAGGHYGYTF. The CDR3 DNA reads TGTGCCAGCTCACCCGCCGGGGGGCACTATGGCTACACCTTC.

V is TRBV6-5 and J is TRBJ1-2; D might be TRBD1 (5 bases). The CDR3 consists of 13 residues. Germline assignment: CDR1 MNHEY and CDR2 SVGAGI. V lost 5 bases and J 8 bases, leaving 15 bases between the germline ends. The CDR3 protein is CASSLSMGVGYTF. The CDR3 DNA sequence: TGTGCCAGCAGTCTATCCATGGGGGTCGGCTACACCTTC.

This chain joins TRBV29-1 and TRBJ2-7, with 7 bases matching TRBD2. The CDR3 length is 15 residues. The trim removed 2 bases at V and 1 base at J, leaving 8 bases unmatched. Germline V gene lookup returns CDR1 SQVTM and CDR2 ANQGSEA. CDR3 residues: CSVEIPGTTSYEQYF. The DNA of the CDR3 is TGCAGCGTTGAAATCCCAGGGACTACTTCCTACGAGCAGTACTTC.

V usage is TRBV19 and J usage is TRBJ1-1; D might be TRBD1 (5 bases). The CDR3 is 13 residues long. V was shortened by 3 bases and J by 5 bases, with 10 bases between the two germline ends. Germline V gene lookup returns CDR1 LNHDA and CDR2 SQIVND (reference sequence). As DNA, the CDR3 is TGTGCCAGTAGTATGGGGCAGACGACTGAAGCTTTCTTT. Its protein product is CASSMGQTTEAFF.

The chain has TRBV4-3 and TRBJ2-3; perhaps TRBD2 as D (5 bases). V lost 1 base and J 5 bases, leaving 7 bases between the germline ends. The CDR3 sequence is 13 residues long. Germline loops: CDR1 LGHNA, CDR2 YSLEER. CDR3 coding DNA: TGCGCCAGCAGCCAAGGGGCGGGAGATACGCAGTATTTT. Its translation is CASSQGAGDTQYF.

The chain carries TRBV4-3 and TRBJ1-3; possibly TRBD1 for D (5 bases). V was pared by 0 bases and J by 3 bases, with 15 bases between. CDR1 and CDR2 (germline): LGHNA, YSLEER. This CDR3 has 17 residues. The CDR3, as DNA: TGCGCCAGCAGCCAAGAAAAGGAAACAGGATTTGGAAACACCATATATTTT. Protein product: CASSQEKETGFGNTIYF.

In regard to this clone: This sample also contains other DNA sequences that code for the same CDR3. The chain has TRBV20-1 and TRBJ2-3; no reliable D call. The CDR3 consists of 11 residues. Germline CDR1 DFQATT, CDR2 SNEGSKA (reference sequence). Trimming left V 0 bases short and J 6 bases short, with 4 bases between. The CDR3 DNA reads TGCAGTGCTAGAGAGGTGGATACGCAGTATTTT. It is translated as CSAREVDTQYF.

V and J are TRBV9 and TRBJ2-1; the D gene is possibly TRBD1 (8 bases). The germline gives CDR1 SGDLS, CDR2 YYNGEE. The CDR3 is 21 residues long. The ends were cut back, 7 bases at V and 0 bases at J, with 32 bases in the middle. The CDR3: CASSHSVGQGRAGASYNEQFF. The CDR3 DNA reads as TGTGCCAGCTCACATTCTGTAGGACAGGGACGGGCGGGAGCCTCCTACAATGAGCAGTTCTTC. Variable domain in full (rest from reference TRBV9 and TRBJ2-1): DSGVTQTPKHLITATGQRVTLRCSPRSGDLSVYWYQQSLDQGLQFLIQYYNGEERAKGNILERFSAQQFPDLHSELNLSSLELGDSALYFCASSHSVGQGRAGASYNEQFFGPGTRLTVL.

The rearrangement joins TRBV5-4 to TRBJ1-1; 7 bases fit TRBD1. The CDR3 sequence is 16 residues long. CDR1 SGHNT and CDR2 YYREEE come from the germline V gene (reference sequence). V was pared by 3 bases and J by 7 bases, with 15 bases of the junction left unmatched. The CDR3 nucleotides are TGTGCCAGCAGCTGGCCCAGGGGGACATACGACAATGAAGCTTTCTTT. Residues: CASSWPRGTYDNEAFF. The whole variable domain, remainder taken from reference TRBV5-4 and TRBJ1-1, is ETGVTQSPTHLIKTRGQQVTLRCSSQSGHNTVSWYQQALGQGPQFIFQYYREEENGRGNFPPRFSGLQFPNYSSELNVNALELDDSALYLCASSWPRGTYDNEAFFGQGTRLTVV.

This chain uses TRBV6-5 with TRBJ2-1; TRBD2 matches 12 bases. Germline CDR1 reads MNHEY; CDR2 reads SVGAGI. Trimming cost V 0 bases and J 7 bases; bases outside gene matches: 4. This CDR3 spans 16 amino acids. CDR3 loop: CASSYSTSGGWNEQFF. CDR3 coding DNA: TGTGCCAGCAGTTACTCAACTAGCGGGGGGTGGAATGAGCAGTTCTTC.

This clone was seen a single time. The chain carries TRBV2 and TRBJ2-1; 9 bases agree with TRBD2. Per the germline V gene, CDR1 is SNHLY and CDR2 is FYNNEI. CDR3 length equals 16 residues. V gave up 7 bases and J gave up 4 bases; unmatched junction bases: 11. The CDR3 region has the DNA TGTGCCAGCAATGGGGAGGGACTAGCCCATTACAATGAGCAGTTCTTC. This gives the protein CASNGEGLAHYNEQFF.

This rearrangement joins TRBV11-2 to TRBJ2-7; unclear D gene. The V and J ends lost 6 bases and 2 bases respectively, with 17 bases between them. The CDR3 spans 15 residues. The V gene's germline CDR1 is SGHAT and CDR2 FQNNGV. CDR3 coding DNA: TGTGCCAGCAGAGCGCTCGAGGAATTACCCTACGAGCAGTACTTC. Its protein product is CASRALEELPYEQYF.

The gene calls are TRBV6-5 and TRBJ2-1, with D possibly being TRBD2 (5 bases). Trimming took 0 bases from V and 6 from J, leaving 9 bases between them. The CDR3 covers 14 residues. Per the germline V gene, CDR1 is MNHEY and CDR2 is SVGAGI. CDR3 DNA sequence: TGTGCCAGCAGTTACTCTCTAGCCATCAATGAGCAGTTCTTC. Its translation is CASSYSLAINEQFF.

The chain combines TRBV23-1 with TRBJ1-5, with D maybe TRBD1 (5 bases). TRBV23-1 is assigned to the ORF class and has an uncertain function. The CDR3 consists of 15 residues. V shed 4 bases and J shed 5 bases, with 15 bases lying between them. The CDR3 coding sequence is TGCGCCAGCAGTCCGGGGTGGGGGTCTTATCAGCCCCAGCATTTT. It encodes CASSPGWGSYQPQHF.

This chain uses TRBV9 with TRBJ2-7, with 11 bases aligning to TRBD2. The CDR3 totals 14 residues. Germline V lookup: CDR1 SGDLS, CDR2 YYNGEE. The V and J ends lost 4 bases and 5 bases, in that order; junction bases with no gene match: 5. The CDR3 is CASSPSGRLDEQYF. Written as DNA, the CDR3 is TGTGCCAGCAGCCCTAGCGGGAGGTTGGACGAGCAGTACTTC.

J is TRBJ1-5 and V is TRBV11-2, with TRBD1 matching 7 bases. Germline assignment: CDR1 SGHAT and CDR2 FQNNGV. J was trimmed by 0 bases and V by 5 bases; bases with no gene match: 7. This CDR3 comprises 16 residues. This CDR3 is CASSPGTVYSNQPQHF. For the CDR3, the DNA is TGTGCCAGCAGCCCCGGGACAGTTTATAGCAATCAGCCCCAGCATTTT.

The sample holds a few counts of this clone. The chain links TRBV19 to TRBJ1-3; perhaps TRBD1 as D (5 bases). This CDR3 is 15 amino acids long. V was pared by 3 bases and J by 4 bases, with 13 bases between. Germline values: CDR1 LNHDA, CDR2 SQIVND (reference sequence). In DNA, the CDR3 is TGTGCCAGTAGTATCTTGTTCGGGGACGGAAACACCATATATTTT. This codes for CASSILFGDGNTIYF.

The chain combines TRBV10-3 with TRBJ2-7; unclear D gene. CDR1 and CDR2 from the germline V gene are ENHRY and SYGVKD. The V and J ends lost 1 base and 3 bases respectively, with 16 bases between them. This CDR3 spans 16 amino acids. In DNA, the CDR3 is TGTGCCATCAGTGAGTATATGCCTTCGAGAGACTACGAGCAGTACTTC. Amino acids: CAISEYMPSRDYEQYF.

A word on this clone: In the same sample, other DNA sequences code for this CDR3. The chain links TRBV5-4 to TRBJ2-7; a possible D gene is TRBD2 (5 bases). The CDR3 extends over 13 amino acids. V dropped 0 bases and J dropped 3 bases, with 7 bases sitting between them. The V gene's germline CDR1 is SGHNT and CDR2 YYREEE (reference sequence). The CDR3, as DNA: TGTGCCAGCAGCTTGGTAGAGGGCTACGAGCAGTACTTC. Translation gives CASSLVEGYEQYF.

This clone came up once. The chain uses TRBV6-5 and TRBJ2-7, with D possibly being TRBD2 (6 bases). The CDR3 contains 15 residues. CDR1 is MNHEY, CDR2 SVGAGI, per germline. Trimming pared 1 base from V and 0 bases from J, leaving 10 bases between. CDR3 protein: CASSYLIGSSYEQYF. CDR3 bases: TGTGCCAGCAGTTACTTGATCGGGAGCTCCTACGAGCAGTACTTC.